Below, one T cell receptor beta chain is given with its context. The sample comes from a study of blood T cell repertoires in COVID-19. The CDR3 consists of 16 residues. V shed 1 base and J shed 5 bases, with 18 bases lying between them. Germline-derived CDR1 and CDR2 are SGHDT and YYEEEE. Here immunoSEQ multiplex PCR was the method, and the copy in TCRdb shows in-frame clones only, minus some. The sample shows roughly 70,000 clones, approximately 88% of them seen only once. Sequencing input: peripheral blood. The clonotype originates from a woman aged 70-85 years with acute or convalescent COVID-19. This chain joins TRBV5-6 and TRBJ2-5, with D unresolved. The CDR3 loop reads CASSLKLPLGDETQYF. In DNA form, the CDR3 reads TGTGCCAGCAGCTTGAAGCTCCCGTTAGGAGATGAGACCCAGTACTTC.